The rows below give T cell receptor beta chains drawn from one sample of a study of OX40 agonist ivuxolimab in advanced cancers. The assay was immunoSEQ multiplex PCR, and TCRdb's table has in-frame clones only and misses some. The table has more than 55,000 clones, 81% seen once. The sample was CD4+ or CD8+ T cells sorted from blood, taken in a trial of the OX40 agonist ivuxolimab. Source of these receptors: an adult with an advanced solid tumor such as melanoma, head and neck, liver or kidney cancer. Both conserved end residues are part of each CDR3. D genes are given only for firm matches. Part of the rows lack a size; the others show once, few, many or a class for expanded clones.

D gene: NA
CDR3 length: 17
clone size: NA
V gene: TRBV5-4
J gene: TRBJ1-5
CDR3 DNA: TGTGCCAGCAGCTTGGAGGCCTGGGGAAACGGCAATCAGCCCCAGCATTTT
CDR3 protein: CASSLEAWGNGNQPQHF

D gene: TRBD1
CDR3 length: 15
clone size: NA
V gene: TRBV5-4
J gene: TRBJ1-4
CDR3 DNA: TGTGCCAGCAGCTTGGGGGGACAGGGAAATGAAAAACTGTTTTTT
CDR3 protein: CASSLGGQGNEKLFF

D gene: NA
CDR3 length: 13
clone size: NA
V gene: TRBV18
J gene: TRBJ2-7
CDR3 DNA: TGTGCCAGCTCACCACCTGACTCCTACGAGCAGTACTTC
CDR3 protein: CASSPPDSYEQYF

D gene: NA
CDR3 length: 17
clone size: NA
V gene: TRBV7-9
J gene: TRBJ1-3
CDR3 DNA: TGTGCCAGCAGCCCGTTAAAAGACACAGGGCTCGGAAACACCATATATTTT
CDR3 protein: CASSPLKDTGLGNTIYF

D gene: TRBD2
CDR3 length: 18
clone size: NA
V gene: TRBV7-2
J gene: TRBJ2-2
CDR3 DNA: TGTGCCAGCAGCTCCAGCCCCGGGGCTAGCGGGAGAATCGGGGAGCTGTTTTTT
CDR3 protein: CASSSSPGASGRIGELFF

D gene: NA
CDR3 length: 14
clone size: NA
V gene: TRBV13
J gene: TRBJ2-5
CDR3 DNA: TGTGCCAGCAGCCGCCGGGTTCGGCAAGAGACCCAGTACTTC
CDR3 protein: CASSRRVRQETQYF

D gene: NA
CDR3 length: 12
clone size: once
V gene: TRBV7-9
J gene: TRBJ1-1
CDR3 DNA: TGTGCCAGCAGCTTAGGAGAAACTGAAGCTTTCTTT
CDR3 protein: CASSLGETEAFF

D gene: NA
CDR3 length: 15
clone size: NA
V gene: TRBV6-1
J gene: TRBJ1-6
CDR3 DNA: TGTGCCAGCAGTCCCCCCGGGACATATAGTCCACCCCTCCACTTT
CDR3 protein: CASSPPGTYSPPLHF

D gene: TRBD2
CDR3 length: 16
clone size: few
V gene: TRBV18
J gene: TRBJ2-7
CDR3 DNA: TGTGCCAGCTCACCCACCCCCGGGACTAGCGGGGGGAAGCAGTACTTC
CDR3 protein: CASSPTPGTSGGKQYF

D gene: NA
CDR3 length: 14
clone size: NA
V gene: TRBV19
J gene: TRBJ2-7
CDR3 DNA: TGTGCCAGTAGTATAGGGGGGACCCCCTACGAGCAGTACTTC
CDR3 protein: CASSIGGTPYEQYF